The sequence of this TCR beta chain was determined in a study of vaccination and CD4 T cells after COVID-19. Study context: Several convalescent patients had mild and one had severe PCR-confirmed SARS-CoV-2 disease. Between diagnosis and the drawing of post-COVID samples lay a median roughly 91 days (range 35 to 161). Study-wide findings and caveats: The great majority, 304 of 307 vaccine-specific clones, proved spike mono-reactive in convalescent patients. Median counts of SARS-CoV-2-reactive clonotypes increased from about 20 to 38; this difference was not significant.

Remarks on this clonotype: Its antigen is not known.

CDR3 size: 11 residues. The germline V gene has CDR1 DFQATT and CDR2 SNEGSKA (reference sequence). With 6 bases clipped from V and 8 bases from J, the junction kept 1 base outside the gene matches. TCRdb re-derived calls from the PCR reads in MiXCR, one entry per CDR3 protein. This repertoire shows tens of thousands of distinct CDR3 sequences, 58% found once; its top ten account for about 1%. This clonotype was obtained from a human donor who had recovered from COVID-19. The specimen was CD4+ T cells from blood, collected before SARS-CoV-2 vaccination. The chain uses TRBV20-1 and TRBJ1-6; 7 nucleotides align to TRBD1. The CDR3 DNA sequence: TGCAGTGCGGGACAGTATTCACCCCTCCACTTT. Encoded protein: CSAGQYSPLHF.